Each of the 24 T cell receptor beta chains below was sequenced from the same sample in a study of T-cell reconstitution after alpha-beta-depleted transplantation in children. For TCRbeta, the library was prepared with unique molecular identifiers. TCRdb processed the PCR reads anew with MiXCR; each CDR3 protein has one entry. The sample contains a few hundred thousand distinct CDR3 sequences, roughly 11% of which appear only once. The input for sequencing was PBMCs from the stem cell graft donor, taken from the stem cell graft. Receptor source: a human donor who donated a stem cell graft to a child with acute myeloid leukemia.

This clonotype was recorded a few times. The junction departs from the called germline gene at one end, perhaps through a read error. This chain connects TRBV7-2 to TRBJ1-2; D is perhaps TRBD1 (5 bases). The CDR3 is 14 residues long. Germline CDR1 and CDR2: SGHTA and FQGNSA. CDR3 residues: CASSLQEGTDSPSF. The CDR3 coding sequence is TGTGCCAGCAGCTTACAAGAAGGGACCGACTCGCCTTCCTTC.

The rearrangement joins TRBV18 to TRBJ2-3; D might be TRBD2 (5 bases). CDR3 length: 14 amino acids. Germline V gene data show CDR1 as KGHSH and CDR2 as LQKENI. Deletions cut 2 bases from V and 2 bases from J, with 8 bases between. CDR3 DNA sequence: TGTGCCAGCTCACCAGACTACCTCACAGATACGCAGTATTTT. This translates into CASSPDYLTDTQYF.

The chain uses TRBV30 and TRBJ1-2; maybe TRBD1 (5 bases). Germline-derived CDR1 and CDR2 are GTSNPN and SVGIG (reference sequence). The CDR3 is 15 amino acids. Trimming stripped 0 bases from V and 4 bases from J, with 15 bases between. CDR3 coding DNA: TGTGCCTGGAGTGTACCAGGGTCTGGGGCCTATGGCTACACCTTC. Protein product: CAWSVPGSGAYGYTF. The entire variable domain, with the rest obtained from reference TRBV30 and TRBJ1-2, is as follows: SQTIHQWPATLVQPVGSPLSLECTVEGTSNPNLYWYRQAAGRGLQLLFYSVGIGQISSEVPQNLSASRPQDRQFILSSKKLLLSDSGFYLCAWSVPGSGAYGYTFGSGTRLTVV.

This clonotype was detected only a few times. DNA for the CDR3: TGTGCCAGCAAGGGGGTCTCTGGGGCCAACGTCCTGACTTTC. It specifies CASKGVSGANVLTF. The chain has TRBV2 and TRBJ2-6, with D maybe TRBD1 (6 bases). Per germline, CDR1 SNHLY and CDR2 FYNNEI. The V and J ends lost 7 bases and 0 bases respectively, with 7 bases between them. The CDR3 runs to 14 residues.

V is TRBV12-3 or TRBV12-4 and J is TRBJ1-4; D uncertain. The CDR3 spans 13 residues. The V gene lost 1 base and the J gene lost 7 bases, with 7 bases spanning the gap. The CDR3 loop reads CASSLGQFEKLFF. The CDR3 DNA follows: TGTGCCAGCAGTTTAGGGCAGTTTGAAAAACTGTTTTTT.

Note on this clonotype: One end of the junction fails to match germline, which may point to a read error. This chain uses TRBV7-7 with TRBJ2-1, with a possible D match to TRBD1 (5 bases). The CDR3 totals 15 residues. Germline CDR1 SSHAT, CDR2 FNYEAQ (reference sequence). This chain's CDR3 is CASSLSRAVNNEQFF. The CDR3 bases are TGTGCTAGCAGCTTAAGCAGGGCGGTAAACAATGAGCAGTTCTTC.

This clonotype was counted at least ten times. The chain couples TRBV10-3 to TRBJ2-3; 10 bases agree with TRBD2. Looked up from germline, CDR1 is ENHRY and CDR2 is SYGVKD. This CDR3 spans 15 amino acids. J gave up 1 base and V 10 bases, and 8 bases lay outside the gene matches. The CDR3 region has the DNA TGTGCCAACGCTGGTCTAGCGGGGGGCACAGATACGCAGTATTTT. Its translation: CANAGLAGGTDTQYF.

This clonotype appeared many times. The rearrangement joins TRBV5-1 to TRBJ2-3; D is ambiguous. From germline, CDR1 is SGHRS and CDR2 YFSETQ. Trimming shortened V by 1 base and J by 0 bases, and 6 bases separated the two germline ends. This CDR3 comprises 14 residues. The CDR3 region has the DNA TGCGCCAGCAGCTTGCCAGGAAGCACAGATACGCAGTATTTT. Its translation: CASSLPGSTDTQYF.

The chain has TRBV27 and TRBJ2-7; 9 bases map to TRBD1. Trimming took 5 bases from V and 1 from J; bases not matched to a gene: 6. CDR1 and CDR2 (germline): MNHEY, SMNVEV (reference sequence). The CDR3 consists of 15 residues. CDR3 in DNA: TGTGCCAGCAGTATCCGGACAGGGGTTTCCTACGAGCAGTACTTC. As protein: CASSIRTGVSYEQYF.

The rearrangement links TRBV30 to TRBJ1-4, with D unresolved. The CDR3 is made up of 13 amino acids. The germline V gene has CDR1 GTSNPN and CDR2 SVGIG (reference sequence). Trimming stripped 4 bases from V and 5 bases from J, with 11 bases between. CDR3 bases: TGTGCCTGGAAGGGTCAGGAAAATGAAAAACTGTTTTTT. Protein: CAWKGQENEKLFF.

The chain uses TRBV6-2 or TRBV6-3 and TRBJ1-2; 7 bases line up with TRBD1. CDR1 and CDR2 (germline): MNHEY, SVGEGT. J gave up 4 bases and V 7 bases, and 12 bases lay outside the gene matches. This CDR3 comprises 15 residues. The CDR3 loop reads CASTKTAGTAYGYTF. The CDR3 coding sequence is TGTGCCAGCACCAAAACCGCCGGGACAGCCTATGGCTACACCTTC.

This clonotype has only a few counts. The chain recombines TRBV29-1 with TRBJ2-7; 7 bases fit TRBD1. Looked up from germline, CDR1 is SQVTM and CDR2 is ANQGSEA. V lost 1 base to trimming and J lost 5 bases; unmatched junction nucleotides: 8. The CDR3 spans 14 residues. CDR3: CSVEGDRESHEQYF. In nucleotides, the CDR3 is TGCAGCGTTGAAGGCGACAGGGAGAGCCACGAGCAGTACTTC.

The chain uses TRBV4-1 and TRBJ2-2; 10 nucleotides align to TRBD2. There are 17 residues in the CDR3. The junction had 9 bases not matched to a gene; V was cut back by 6 bases and J by 2 bases. CDR1 is MGHRA and CDR2 is YSYEKL in the germline V gene. The CDR3 nucleotides are TGCGCCAGCAGTCGGACTAGCGGAGGTGGTAACACCGGGGAGCTGTTTTTT. Translating gives CASSRTSGGGNTGELFF.

The chain joins TRBV5-1 to TRBJ1-1; a weak D match, TRBD1 (5 bases). Germline V gene sequence: CDR1 SGHRS, CDR2 YFSETQ. The CDR3 sequence is 15 residues long. Trimming removed 0 bases from V and 0 bases from J, with 9 bases in between. CDR3 in amino acids: CASSLGGSMNTEAFF. CDR3 nucleotide sequence: TGCGCCAGCAGCTTGGGGGGCAGCATGAACACTGAAGCTTTCTTT.

This clonotype was detected only a few times. CDR3 in amino acids: CASSETLAANQETQYF. For the CDR3, the DNA is TGTGCCAGCAGTGAAACGCTAGCGGCCAACCAAGAGACCCAGTACTTC. V is TRBV6-1 and J is TRBJ2-5; TRBD2 matches at 7 bases. The CDR3 runs 16 residues. V lost 2 bases to trimming and J lost 0 bases; unmatched junction nucleotides: 6. The germline V gene encodes CDR1 MNHNS and CDR2 SASEGT.

The rearrangement uses TRBV5-1 and TRBJ1-1; tentative D call: TRBD1 (5 bases). V lost 2 bases and J lost 0, with 17 bases in between. The CDR3 loop spans 17 amino acids. Germline V gene lookup returns CDR1 SGHRS and CDR2 YFSETQ. CDR3: CASSFGGTRTMNTEAFF. DNA of the CDR3: TGCGCCAGCAGCTTTGGGGGAACGCGGACCATGAACACTGAAGCTTTCTTT.

This chain joins TRBV5-1 and TRBJ1-5, with D maybe TRBD1 (6 bases). The CDR3 contains 15 residues. The V end was cut by 4 bases, the J end by 7 bases, with 18 bases between. Germline CDR1 SGHRS, CDR2 YFSETQ. The CDR3 is CASSPAAGAGQPQHF. Here the CDR3 DNA reads TGCGCCAGCAGCCCGGCGGCAGGGGCAGGCCAGCCCCAGCATTTT.

This chain links TRBV29-1 with TRBJ2-7; no reliable D call. V was pared by 4 bases and J by 3 bases, with 7 bases between. From germline, CDR1 is SQVTM and CDR2 ANQGSEA. The CDR3 is made up of 11 amino acids. DNA for the CDR3: TGCAGCGTTGGGATAAACTACGAGCAGTACTTC. Translation: CSVGINYEQYF.

The chain couples TRBV10-3 to TRBJ1-5, with D unclear. The CDR3 length is 13 residues. The V end was cut by 0 bases, the J end by 7 bases, with 7 bases between. Looked up from germline, CDR1 is ENHRY and CDR2 is SYGVKD. CDR3 region: CAISESTYQPQHF. The CDR3, as DNA: TGTGCCATCAGTGAGTCGACTTACCAGCCCCAGCATTTT.

The chain uses TRBV6-2 or TRBV6-3 and TRBJ2-1; 8 bases align to TRBD2. The length of the CDR3 is 15 residues. Germline V gene sequence: CDR1 MNHEY, CDR2 SVGEGT. The junction had 3 bases not matched to a gene; V was cut back by 2 bases and J by 3 bases. For the CDR3, the DNA is TGTGCCAGCAGTTACCTTGCGGGAGGCTACAATGAGCAGTTCTTC. It specifies CASSYLAGGYNEQFF.

This clonotype was counted at least ten times. The chain links TRBV5-1 to TRBJ1-4; D perhaps matches TRBD1 (5 bases). Germline assignment: CDR1 SGHRS and CDR2 YFSETQ. V was clipped by 0 bases and J by 5 bases, with 14 bases between them. The CDR3 loop spans 16 amino acids. The DNA for the CDR3 is TGCGCCAGCAGCTTGGTGGCCGGGACGGAAAATGAAAAACTGTTTTTT. Amino acids: CASSLVAGTENEKLFF.

This clonotype occurred a few times. The chain links TRBV19 to TRBJ1-5; D not certain. Trimming took 5 bases from V and 4 from J, leaving 9 bases between them. CDR1 is LNHDA and CDR2 is SQIVND in the germline V gene (reference sequence). This CDR3 has 13 residues. For the CDR3, the DNA is TGTGCCAGTAGTCAACCCCCGAATCAGCCCCAGCATTTT. Translating it yields CASSQPPNQPQHF. Full variable domain (outside the CDR3, taken from reference TRBV19 and TRBJ1-5): DGGITQSPKYLFRKEGQNVTLSCEQNLNHDAMYWYRQDPGQGLRLIYYSQIVNDFQKGDIAEGYSVSREKKESFPLTVTSAQKNPTAFYLCASSQPPNQPQHFGDGTRLSIL.

The CDR3 protein is CASISLGARGYTF. Written as DNA, the CDR3 is TGTGCCAGCATATCGTTGGGGGCTAGGGGCTACACCTTC. The chain uses TRBV6-1 and TRBJ1-2; weak D call: TRBD1 (6 bases). This CDR3 spans 13 amino acids. V was clipped by 7 bases and J by 8 bases, with 17 bases between them. CDR1 is MNHNS, CDR2 SASEGT, per germline.

The V call is TRBV7-2, the J call TRBJ2-7, with TRBD2 identical over 8 bases. This CDR3 has 15 amino acids. Germline CDR1 is SGHTA and CDR2 is FQGNSA. Losses at the gene ends were 5 bases for V and 2 bases for J; bases not matched to a gene: 8. CDR3 bases: TGTGCCAGCAGCGCTTACGCGGGAGGACCCTACGAGCAGTACTTC. Translation gives CASSAYAGGPYEQYF. The entire variable domain, with the rest obtained from reference TRBV7-2 and TRBJ2-7, is as follows: GAGVSQSPSNKVTEKGKDVELRCDPISGHTALYWYRQSLGQGLEFLIYFQGNSAPDKSGLPSDRFSAERTGGSVSTLTIQRTQQEDSAVYLCASSAYAGGPYEQYFGPGTRLTVT.